This passage covers 27 T cell receptor beta chains from one sample sequenced in a study of OX40 agonist ivuxolimab in advanced cancers. Profiled with immunoSEQ multiplex PCR; TCRdb holds only in-frame clones, not every one. The profile shows tens of thousands of clones, approximately 83% of them singletons. The starting material was CD4+ or CD8+ T cells sorted from blood, obtained in a trial of the OX40 agonist ivuxolimab. The receptors originated from an adult with an advanced solid tumor such as melanoma, head and neck, liver or kidney cancer.

Only one count was recorded for this clone. This chain uses TRBV6-4 with TRBJ2-7, with D perhaps matching TRBD1 (5 bases). The ends were cut back, 8 bases at V and 5 bases at J, with 31 bases in the middle. The CDR3 contains 18 residues. Germline CDR1 is MRHNA and CDR2 is SNTAGT. The CDR3 is CASRESPPTVPTDHEQYF. For the CDR3, the DNA is TGTGCCAGCCGAGAATCACCCCCCACAGTCCCGACAGACCACGAGCAGTACTTC.

The chain joins TRBV29-1 to TRBJ2-1; TRBD1 might be the D (6 bases). V was cut by 6 bases and J by 7 bases, with 13 bases left in between. This CDR3 spans 12 amino acids. Germline CDR1 reads SQVTM; CDR2 reads ANQGSEA. CDR3 coding DNA: TGCAGCGTGCGCAACAGGGTTAATGAGCAGTTCTTC. Translating it yields CSVRNRVNEQFF.

The V and J genes are TRBV19 and TRBJ1-2; 8 positions agree with TRBD1. Germline CDR1 LNHDA, CDR2 SQIVND (reference sequence). After removal of 1 base from V and 7 bases from J, the junction contained 8 bases not matched to a gene. The CDR3 has 15 residues. The chain's CDR3 is CASSIAGQGRGGYTF. The CDR3 DNA follows: TGTGCCAGTAGTATAGCTGGACAGGGTCGAGGTGGCTACACCTTC. Complete variable domain (other parts from reference TRBV19 and TRBJ1-2): DGGITQSPKYLFRKEGQNVTLSCEQNLNHDAMYWYRQDPGQGLRLIYYSQIVNDFQKGDIAEGYSVSREKKESFPLTVTSAQKNPTAFYLCASSIAGQGRGGYTFGSGTRLTVV.

This chain joins TRBV18 and TRBJ2-5; 8 positions match TRBD2. Germline V gene sequence: CDR1 KGHSH, CDR2 LQKENI. V shed 0 bases, J shed 3 bases, and the junction held 3 bases outside the gene matches. This CDR3 spans 15 amino acids. The CDR3 region has the DNA TGTGCCAGCTCACCACCAGGAGCGGGGGAAGAGACCCAGTACTTC. It encodes CASSPPGAGEETQYF.

The chain employs TRBV18 and TRBJ1-6; no definite D call. CDR3 size: 14 residues. V was shortened by 3 bases and J by 6 bases, with 9 bases between the two germline ends. The V gene's germline CDR1 is KGHSH and CDR2 LQKENI. The CDR3 sequence is CASSPGRSNSPLHF. In DNA form, the CDR3 reads TGTGCCAGCTCACCCGGACGGAGTAATTCACCCCTCCACTTT.

In its sample, this clone was seen once. The DNA of the CDR3 is TGTGCCAGCAGCTCAGGGGCTGAGCATGGCTACACCTTC. Protein: CASSSGAEHGYTF. The chain employs TRBV4-2 and TRBJ1-2, with a weak D call TRBD1 (6 bases). Germline V gene lookup returns CDR1 LGHNA and CDR2 YNFKEQ. The CDR3 consists of 13 residues. The V end lost 5 bases, the J end lost 6 bases, and 13 bases lay between the germline ends.

CDR3 bases: TGTGCCAGTATTCTAGCCGGGACAGGGGTGCTCACCTTC. Translation: CASILAGTGVLTF. The chain joins TRBV19 to TRBJ1-2; TRBD1 matches 10 bases. This CDR3 is 13 amino acids long. Germline trimming cut 7 bases from V and 13 bases from J; bases unmatched to any gene: 12. Germline CDR1 reads LNHDA; CDR2 reads SQIVND (reference sequence).

The J gene is TRBJ2-3, the V gene TRBV27; TRBD2 might be the D (6 bases). Germline values: CDR1 MNHEY, CDR2 SMNVEV (reference sequence). This CDR3 has 12 amino acids. Trimming took off 3 bases at V and 6 bases at J, with 7 bases between the two ends. In nucleotides, the CDR3 is TGTGCCAGCAGTTTCCGGGGGGATACGCAGTATTTT. Its protein product is CASSFRGDTQYF.

This sequence joins TRBV29-1 and TRBJ1-2, with 7 bases matching TRBD1. From germline, CDR1 is SQVTM and CDR2 ANQGSEA. The CDR3 is 12 residues long. V lost 4 bases, J lost 5 bases, and 4 bases stayed unmatched. This CDR3 is CSVVGQIYGYTF. The DNA of the CDR3 is TGCAGCGTTGTGGGACAGATTTATGGCTACACCTTC.

This sequence joins TRBV6-5 and TRBJ1-6; 8 bases are a match to TRBD1. CDR1 is MNHEY, CDR2 SVGAGI, per germline. This CDR3 has 15 amino acids. V gave up 5 bases and J gave up 6 bases; unmatched junction bases: 6. The CDR3 sequence is CASSNGQGFNSPLHF. The CDR3, as DNA: TGTGCCAGCAGTAACGGACAGGGCTTTAATTCACCCCTCCACTTT.

This chain links TRBV4-1 with TRBJ1-2; D gene unclear. Between the trimmed V and J ends, which lost 5 bases and 2 bases, there was a span of 21 bases. Germline V gene lookup returns CDR1 MGHRA and CDR2 YSYEKL. The length of the CDR3 is 17 residues. The CDR3 DNA sequence: TGCGCCAGCAGCACGGCAGGCCTCATGGGCGGGAACTATGGCTACACCTTC. It is translated as CASSTAGLMGGNYGYTF.

This chain links TRBV6-5 with TRBJ2-7, with TRBD2 as a possible D gene (5 bases). V was shortened by 2 bases and J by 2 bases, with 10 bases between the two germline ends. The CDR3 runs to 14 residues. Looked up from germline, CDR1 is MNHEY and CDR2 is SVGAGI. CDR3 region: CASSYGLGAYEQYF. The DNA for the CDR3 is TGTGCCAGCAGTTACGGTTTGGGAGCCTACGAGCAGTACTTC.

This chain joins TRBV5-1 and TRBJ2-3; D is unresolved. V was pared by 1 base and J by 0 bases, with 6 bases between. The CDR3 loop spans 14 amino acids. Germline-derived CDR1 and CDR2 are SGHRS and YFSETQ. As DNA, the CDR3 is TGCGCCAGCAGCTTGTCTACGAGCACAGATACGCAGTATTTT. Protein: CASSLSTSTDTQYF.

The sample holds a few counts of this clone. This sequence joins TRBV15 and TRBJ2-2; no reliable D call. This CDR3 comprises 13 residues. V lost 0 bases, J lost 10 bases, and 9 bases lay in between. Per germline, CDR1 LNHNV and CDR2 YYDKDF (reference sequence). In DNA form, the CDR3 reads TGTGCCACCAGCAGAGATTGGTCCACGGAGCTGTTTTTT. As protein: CATSRDWSTELFF.

The chain uses TRBV14 and TRBJ1-4, with D possibly matching TRBD1 (5 bases). The CDR3 is 16 amino acids. Trimming left V 1 base short and J 5 bases short, with 14 bases between. Germline V gene lookup returns CDR1 SGHDN and CDR2 FVKESK. The CDR3 region has the DNA TGTGCCAGCAGCCAAGCCGTGGGGGGGTCAAATGAAAAACTGTTTTTT. Protein: CASSQAVGGSNEKLFF. Complete variable domain (other parts from reference TRBV14 and TRBJ1-4): EAGVTQFPSHSVIEKGQTVTLRCDPISGHDNLYWYRRVMGKEIKFLLHFVKESKQDESGMPNNRFLAERTGGTYSTLKVQPAELEDSGVYFCASSQAVGGSNEKLFFGSGTQLSVL.

This clone has more than one count but fewer than ten. This rearrangement joins TRBV6-1 to TRBJ1-5, with no clear D. This CDR3 spans 15 amino acids. Per germline, CDR1 MNHNS and CDR2 SASEGT. The ends were cut back, 7 bases at V and 3 bases at J, with 16 bases in the middle. CDR3 bases: TGTGCCAGCATCCCGGGGTTTTATTCCAATCAGCCCCAGCATTTT. This codes for CASIPGFYSNQPQHF.

The chain combines TRBV18 with TRBJ2-1; D possibly corresponds to TRBD2 (5 bases). The CDR3 is made up of 16 amino acids. The germline V and J ends were trimmed by 0 bases and 9 bases, with 18 bases remaining between them. Germline V gives CDR1 KGHSH, CDR2 LQKENI. In DNA, the CDR3 is TGTGCCAGCTCACCACCAAACAGAGGGAGTCATGGTGAGCAGTTCTTC. The encoded protein is CASSPPNRGSHGEQFF.

CDR3 sequence reads: CASSLPERREQYF. The DNA of the CDR3 is TGTGCCAGCAGCCTACCGGAGCGCAGGGAGCAGTACTTC. The chain carries TRBV14 and TRBJ2-7; D unclear. CDR1 is SGHDN and CDR2 is FVKESK in the germline V gene. Trimming removed 4 bases from V and 7 bases from J, with 14 bases in between. This CDR3 is 13 amino acids long.

The chain recombines TRBV5-6 with TRBJ1-2; D may be TRBD1 (5 bases). Trimming removed 1 base from V and 5 bases from J, with 9 bases in between. Germline CDR1 SGHDT, CDR2 YYEEEE. The CDR3 totals 13 residues. This CDR3 reads CASSLRGFYGYTF. Written as DNA, the CDR3 is TGTGCCAGCAGCTTGAGGGGTTTTTATGGCTACACCTTC.

The genes are TRBV30 and TRBJ2-3, with no clear D. Trimming pared 5 bases from V and 8 bases from J, leaving 8 bases between. There are 10 residues in the CDR3. The germline CDR1 and CDR2 sequences are GTSNPN and SVGIG (reference sequence). DNA for the CDR3: TGTGCCTGGGGTCTTGGTACGCAGTATTTT. Amino acids: CAWGLGTQYF.

In nucleotides, the CDR3 is TGTGCCACCAGGGCCCGGGGGGGCTCCAAGGACTACAATGAGCAGTTCTTC. It specifies CATRARGGSKDYNEQFF. This chain uses TRBV15 with TRBJ2-1, with 8 bases aligning to TRBD2. The V segment lost 6 bases and the J segment 3 bases; nucleotides outside the gene matches: 13. Germline CDR1 LNHNV, CDR2 YYDKDF (reference sequence). The CDR3 runs to 17 residues.

The gene calls are TRBV30 and TRBJ2-5; D possibly corresponds to TRBD1 (6 bases). CDR3 size: 15 residues. V shed 4 bases and J shed 1 base, with 16 bases lying between them. Germline CDR1 GTSNPN, CDR2 SVGIG (reference sequence). The CDR3 spells CAWTPDSSAQETQYF. The CDR3 bases are TGTGCCTGGACACCGGACAGTTCAGCCCAAGAGACCCAGTACTTC.

The chain uses TRBV5-4 and TRBJ2-7, with TRBD1 identical over 11 bases. CDR1 SGHNT and CDR2 YYREEE come from the germline V gene (reference sequence). This CDR3 contains 15 residues. Germline trimming cut 4 bases from V and 3 bases from J; bases unmatched to any gene: 6. The CDR3 nucleotides are TGTGCCAGCAGCAAAGGAGGGACAGGGGGCTACGAGCAGTACTTC. This sequence encodes CASSKGGTGGYEQYF.

This clone showed up just once. The chain combines TRBV5-1 with TRBJ1-3; 9 bases map to TRBD1. Germline V gene data show CDR1 as SGHRS and CDR2 as YFSETQ. The J segment lost 4 bases and the V segment lost 4 bases, leaving 3 bases of the junction unmatched. The CDR3 is 14 amino acids. The CDR3 sequence: CASSDGTGGNTIYF. The CDR3 DNA reads as TGCGCCAGCAGCGACGGGACAGGGGGAAACACCATATATTTT.

The V and J genes are TRBV14 and TRBJ1-2; D unresolved. This CDR3 comprises 14 residues. V was cut by 3 bases and J by 7 bases, with 15 bases left in between. Germline V lookup: CDR1 SGHDN, CDR2 FVKESK. CDR3 amino acids: CASSQSSGVGGYTF. Here the CDR3 DNA reads TGTGCCAGCAGCCAGTCGTCGGGAGTGGGTGGCTACACCTTC.

Written as DNA, the CDR3 is TGTGCCAGTCGGTCAGGGGGAGGAGGCACAGATACGCAGTATTTT. The encoded protein is CASRSGGGGTDTQYF. V is TRBV9 and J is TRBJ2-3, with a tentative D call TRBD1 (7 bases). Germline CDR1 and CDR2: SGDLS and YYNGEE. The V end was cut by 8 bases, the J end by 1 base, with 17 bases between. This CDR3 is built from 15 residues.

The chain uses TRBV6-6 and TRBJ2-1; D is unclear. This CDR3 comprises 13 residues. Germline V gene sequence: CDR1 MNHNY, CDR2 SVGAGI (reference sequence). V was pared by 2 bases and J by 9 bases, with 11 bases between. CDR3 bases: TGTGCCAGCAGTTACGTCAGTAAGGGTGAGCAGTTCTTC. Amino acid sequence: CASSYVSKGEQFF.